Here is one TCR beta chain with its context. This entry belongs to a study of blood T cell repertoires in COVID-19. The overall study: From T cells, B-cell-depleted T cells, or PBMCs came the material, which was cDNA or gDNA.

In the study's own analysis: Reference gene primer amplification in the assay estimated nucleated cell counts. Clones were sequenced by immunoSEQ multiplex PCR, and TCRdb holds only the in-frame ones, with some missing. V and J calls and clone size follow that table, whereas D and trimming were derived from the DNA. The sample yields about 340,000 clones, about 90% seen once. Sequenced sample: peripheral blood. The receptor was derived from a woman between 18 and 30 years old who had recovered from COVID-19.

The CDR3 spells CASGAAGVSDTQYF. The DNA of the CDR3 is TGTGCCAGCGGAGCGGCGGGAGTGTCAGATACGCAGTATTTT. This chain links TRBV25-1 with TRBJ2-3; 7 bases match TRBD2. This CDR3 has 14 amino acids. The V gene end was trimmed by 8 bases and the J gene end by 4 bases; junction bases not matched to a gene: 9. Germline-derived CDR1 and CDR2 are MGHDK and SYGVNS.